This T cell receptor beta chain appears in the sequencing data of a study of vaccination effects on CD4 cells after COVID-19. Study information: Vaccine administered to participants consisted of two doses of either BNT162b2 or mRNA-1273.

Whole-study results and caveats: A shortage of convalescent patients and an absence of early post-infection timepoints characterized the study.

Some clones are missing from TCRdb's copy, which holds only in-frame ones; the method was immunoSEQ multiplex PCR. The table records 68,000 or so clones, approximately 80% of them present only once. Sequencing followed a ViraFEST assay step that expanded antigen-specific CD4+ T cells with viral peptide pools. The culture ran for approximately 9 days before CD4+ T cells were isolated. Vaccinated participants had no history of SARS-CoV-2 infection and tested negative for nucleocapsid antibodies. Researchers swapped half the medium for IL-2 medium on both days 3 and 7. As regards this clone: Its target is unknown.

V lost 5 bases to trimming and J lost 5 bases, with 12 bases between them. Per the germline V gene, CDR1 is SGHTA and CDR2 is FQGTGA. This CDR3 is built from 13 residues. The chain employs TRBV7-3 and TRBJ2-5; D is perhaps TRBD1 (5 bases). The clonotype comes from a human donor who received a COVID-19 vaccine. The sample in question was CD4+ T cells from PBMCs cultured with SARS-CoV-2 spike peptides, obtained before COVID-19 vaccination. The CDR3 sequence is CASSQNPGETQYF. CDR3 coding DNA: TGTGCCAGCAGCCAGAACCCAGGGGAGACCCAGTACTTC.